One and the same sample provided the 16 T cell receptor beta chains below, sequenced in a study of T-cell memory formation after mild COVID-19. TCRdb processed the 5' RACE reads anew with MiXCR; each CDR3 protein has one entry. The sample lists roughly 600,000 distinct CDR3 sequences, around 17% occurring once. The sequencing sample was made of PBMCs or a T cell subset sorted from them (not recorded which). All receptors come from an adult woman who had mild COVID-19 (a few samples of this study predate the infection). Cell type and time point are not known.

The chain joins TRBV9 to TRBJ1-3; D uncertain. The germline V and J ends were trimmed by 0 bases and 0 bases, with 13 bases remaining between them. The CDR3 sequence is 17 residues long. Germline V CDR1 and CDR2: SGDLS, YYNGEE. CDR3 in amino acids: CASSVAPDGSSGNTIYF. Here the CDR3 DNA reads TGTGCCAGCAGCGTAGCCCCGGACGGCTCCTCTGGAAACACCATATATTTT.

This clonotype was counted a few times. The V and J genes are TRBV11-1 and TRBJ2-7; TRBD1 agrees at 9 bases. V was clipped by 6 bases and J by 3 bases; unmatched bases: 6. Germline CDR1 and CDR2: SGHAT and FQDESV (reference sequence). The CDR3 sequence is 14 residues long. CDR3 amino acids: CASSLDRGGYEQYF. CDR3 coding DNA: TGTGCCAGCAGTTTGGACAGGGGAGGCTACGAGCAGTACTTC.

The chain has TRBV4-1 and TRBJ1-4, with TRBD1 identical over 8 bases. The CDR3 covers 14 residues. Trimming cost V 0 bases and J 8 bases; bases outside gene matches: 2. The germline V gene has CDR1 MGHRA and CDR2 YSYEKL. This CDR3 is CASSQEWTGEKLFF. CDR3 DNA sequence: TGCGCCAGCAGCCAAGAATGGACAGGGGAAAAACTGTTTTTT.

Note on this clonotype: A much larger clone is a single base away; this may be a read error. This sequence joins TRBV7-9 and TRBJ2-1; no clear D gene. This CDR3 has 11 residues. The V end was cut by 7 bases, the J end by 5 bases, with 6 bases between. Germline assignment: CDR1 SEHNR and CDR2 FQNEAQ (reference sequence). The CDR3 here is CASKSNNEQFF. CDR3 nucleotides: TGTGCCAGCAAAAGCAACAATGAGCAGTTCTTC.

The chain is built from TRBV20-1 and TRBJ2-1; TRBD1 aligns across 8 bases. Germline V gene data show CDR1 as DFQATT and CDR2 as SNEGSKA (reference sequence). Unmatched junction bases numbered 4, after V lost 3 bases and J lost 0 bases. The CDR3 has 15 residues. The CDR3 protein is CSARDRADSYNEQFF. The CDR3 nucleotides read TGCAGTGCTAGGGACAGGGCCGACTCCTACAATGAGCAGTTCTTC.

This clonotype was counted a few times. The chain links TRBV6-2 or TRBV6-3 to TRBJ2-7; unclear D gene. The V end lost 4 bases, the J end lost 2 bases, and 6 bases lay between the germline ends. The germline CDR1 and CDR2 sequences are MNHEY and SVGEGT. This CDR3 has 12 amino acids. The CDR3 region has the DNA TGTGCCAGCAGTTCCAGACCCTACGAGCAGTACTTC. Protein sequence: CASSSRPYEQYF.

This chain links TRBV4-3 with TRBJ2-7; TRBD2 matches at 7 bases. With 3 bases clipped from V and 1 base from J, the junction kept 9 bases outside the gene matches. The CDR3 runs 16 residues. Germline V CDR1 and CDR2: LGHNA, YSLEER. CDR3 protein: CASSQGTGTTSYEQYF. For the CDR3, the DNA is TGCGCCAGCAGCCAGGGGACCGGGACTACATCCTACGAGCAGTACTTC.

This clonotype has more than one count but fewer than ten. The chain couples TRBV10-3 to TRBJ1-5; D is possibly TRBD1 (6 bases). The CDR3 has 17 amino acids. Germline-derived CDR1 and CDR2 are ENHRY and SYGVKD. Trimming stripped 0 bases from V and 5 bases from J, with 17 bases between. In DNA form, the CDR3 reads TGTGCCATCAGTGAGTCCGTGTGGGGGCCCGCGGATCAGCCCCAGCATTTT. It is translated as CAISESVWGPADQPQHF.

This chain uses TRBV15 with TRBJ2-1; D is undetermined. The CDR3 covers 17 residues. Germline CDR1 is LNHNV and CDR2 is YYDKDF (reference sequence). The germline V and J ends were trimmed by 4 bases and 6 bases, with 22 bases remaining between them. The CDR3 sequence is CATSKMGRADNPNEQFF. As DNA, the CDR3 is TGTGCCACCAGCAAAATGGGAAGGGCTGATAACCCCAATGAGCAGTTCTTC.

The chain uses TRBV4-3 and TRBJ2-2, with D hard to call. The CDR3 sequence is 13 residues long. Trimming took 3 bases from V and 6 from J, leaving 8 bases between them. From germline, CDR1 is LGHNA and CDR2 YSLEER. CDR3 sequence (DNA): TGCGCCAGCAGCCAGGTCCTCCCCGGGGAGCTGTTTTTT. Translation: CASSQVLPGELFF.

This clonotype has a handful of counts. This chain uses TRBV7-9 with TRBJ2-1, with 8 bases matching TRBD1. V lost 1 base, J lost 5 bases, and 4 bases stayed unmatched. Germline V lookup: CDR1 SEHNR, CDR2 FQNEAQ (reference sequence). This CDR3 has 15 amino acids. CDR3 sequence reads: CASSLGMDRDNEQFF. The CDR3 DNA sequence: TGTGCCAGCAGCTTAGGAATGGACAGGGACAATGAGCAGTTCTTC.

This clonotype came up a few times. This chain joins TRBV12-3 or TRBV12-4 and TRBJ1-4; D unresolved. V gave up 5 bases and J gave up 14 bases, with 18 bases separating them. This CDR3 is 13 amino acids long. Here the CDR3 DNA reads TGTGCCAGCAGTATCCCGCCCAAGTCGACTCTGTTTTTT. It specifies CASSIPPKSTLFF.

This clonotype was observed a few times. V is TRBV7-8 and J is TRBJ1-5; possibly TRBD1 for D (5 bases). The CDR3 runs 14 residues. From germline, CDR1 is SGHVS and CDR2 FQNEAQ. Trimming stripped 5 bases from V and 5 bases from J, with 13 bases between. The chain's CDR3 is CASSPWGSDQPQHF. Written as DNA, the CDR3 is TGTGCCAGCAGCCCATGGGGGTCGGATCAGCCCCAGCATTTT.

Only a few counts were recorded for this clonotype. The rearrangement joins TRBV6-5 to TRBJ2-3; D possibly corresponds to TRBD1 (6 bases). This CDR3 has 23 residues. V lost 0 bases to trimming and J lost 0 bases, with 31 bases between them. Germline V gene data show CDR1 as MNHEY and CDR2 as SVGAGI. The CDR3: CASSYSTGTPLPHRIYSTDTQYF. CDR3 nucleotides: TGTGCCAGCAGTTACTCGACCGGGACACCCCTGCCACACCGGATTTATAGCACAGATACGCAGTATTTT.

This chain links TRBV7-6 with TRBJ2-7, with D possibly called TRBD1 or TRBD2 (5 bases each). The germline gives CDR1 SGHVS, CDR2 FNYEAQ. The V end was cut by 5 bases, the J end by 3 bases, with 17 bases between. The CDR3 loop spans 15 amino acids. CDR3 region: CASSTPGPGIYEQYF. Here the CDR3 DNA reads TGTGCCAGCAGCACACCGGGACCGGGAATCTACGAGCAGTACTTC.

The chain couples TRBV25-1 to TRBJ2-1; D remains unclear. V lost 5 bases, J lost 8 bases, and 25 bases lay in between. The CDR3 is 17 amino acids. The germline V gene encodes CDR1 MGHDK and CDR2 SYGVNS. The CDR3: CASSPPGSWASFDEQFF. CDR3 in DNA: TGTGCCAGCAGTCCGCCCGGCTCGTGGGCTTCGTTCGATGAGCAGTTCTTC.